Presented here are 16 T cell receptor beta chains from one specimen sequenced in a study of CD8 T cells in ankylosing spondylitis. TCRdb re-analysed the 5' RACE reads in MiXCR, keeping a single row per CDR3 protein. The sample has 350,000 to 550,000 distinct CDR3 sequences, about 24% seen once. Antigen specificity for these receptors is unknown. Findings of the study overall: Seven or eight highly homologous variants formed a TCR beta motif that appeared characteristic of ankylosing spondylitis blood.

Sequencing was performed on blood, either unsorted or a sorted T cell fraction (not recorded which). These receptors came from a male donor with ankylosing spondylitis.

The chain has TRBV20-1 and TRBJ2-7; TRBD2 aligns across 11 bases. V lost 0 bases and J lost 5; bases outside the gene matches: 9. This CDR3 is built from 16 residues. Germline values: CDR1 DFQATT, CDR2 SNEGSKA (reference sequence). CDR3 nucleotide sequence: TGCAGTGCTAGAGATTCCCTACTAGCGGGAGAGAACGAGCAGTACTTC. This encodes CSARDSLLAGENEQYF.

The rearrangement joins TRBV7-9 to TRBJ1-2; 9 bases agree with TRBD1. V was clipped by 5 bases and J by 0 bases; unmatched bases: 4. This CDR3 is built from 15 residues. CDR1 is SEHNR, CDR2 FQNEAQ, per germline (reference sequence). This CDR3 reads CASSHRDRANYGYTF. The CDR3 DNA reads TGTGCCAGCAGCCACCGGGACAGGGCTAACTATGGCTACACCTTC.

This clonotype was observed many times. V gene TRBV20-1 combines with J gene TRBJ1-2; 9 bases are shared with TRBD1. This CDR3 has 13 residues. The germline V gene has CDR1 DFQATT and CDR2 SNEGSKA (reference sequence). Trimming removed 1 base from V and 8 bases from J; junction bases left unmatched: 5. CDR3 DNA: TGCAGTGCTAGAGGGACAGGGGTTAGGGGCTACACCTTC. It translates to CSARGTGVRGYTF.

The chain couples TRBV6-1 to TRBJ1-3; a weak D match, TRBD1 (5 bases). Germline loops: CDR1 MNHNS, CDR2 SASEGT. With 6 bases removed from V and 0 bases from J, the gap between germline ends came to 9 bases. The CDR3 contains 14 residues. CDR3 coding DNA: TGTGCCAGCAGGACAGTCGACTCTGGAAACACCATATATTTT. The encoded protein is CASRTVDSGNTIYF.

This chain links TRBV9 with TRBJ1-1; TRBD1 is a possible D gene (5 bases). The CDR3 is 15 residues long. Germline assignment: CDR1 SGDLS and CDR2 YYNGEE. The V end lost 0 bases, the J end lost 4 bases, and 13 bases lay between the germline ends. Here the CDR3 reads CASSVGGMGVTEAFF. CDR3 coding DNA: TGTGCCAGCAGCGTAGGGGGGATGGGGGTCACTGAAGCTTTCTTT.

This clonotype was detected ten times or more. The chain couples TRBV29-1 to TRBJ2-1; the D is unclear. Germline CDR1 reads SQVTM; CDR2 reads ANQGSEA. The CDR3 spans 15 residues. Trimming removed 6 bases at V and 0 bases at J, with 15 bases between. CDR3 DNA: TGCAGCGTGGGCGAGACTTGGAGCTCCTACAATGAGCAGTTCTTC. It yields the protein CSVGETWSSYNEQFF.

The table lists this clonotype with a few counts. The genes are TRBV7-9 and TRBJ2-1, with D hard to call. CDR3 length: 13 residues. Germline CDR1 and CDR2: SEHNR and FQNEAQ (reference sequence). The germline V and J ends were trimmed by 1 base and 8 bases, with 9 bases remaining between them. CDR3 sequence reads: CASSLGPDYEQFF. The CDR3 region has the DNA TGTGCCAGCAGCTTAGGGCCAGACTATGAGCAGTTCTTC.

The rearrangement links TRBV14 to TRBJ2-3; the match to TRBD2 covers 7 bases. From germline, CDR1 is SGHDN and CDR2 FVKESK. The CDR3 totals 14 residues. V was pared by 4 bases and J by 4 bases, with 5 bases of the junction left unmatched. CDR3 amino acids: CASSPRTSPDTQYF. The CDR3 DNA reads as TGTGCCAGCAGCCCGAGGACTAGTCCAGATACGCAGTATTTT.

This clonotype was observed a handful of times. In DNA, the CDR3 is TGTGCCAGCAGCTTCAAAGGGCCGAACACTGAAGCTTTCTTT. Translation gives CASSFKGPNTEAFF. The rearrangement links TRBV3-1 to TRBJ1-1; D not certain. The CDR3 runs to 14 residues. The germline V gene has CDR1 LGHDT and CDR2 YNNKEL (reference sequence). The ends were cut back, 5 bases at V and 1 base at J, with 11 bases in the middle.

This clonotype was detected many times. The chain combines TRBV10-1 with TRBJ2-1; D perhaps matches TRBD1 (5 bases). Germline-derived CDR1 and CDR2 are WNHNN and SYGVQD (reference sequence). CDR3 length: 20 residues. Trimming left V 0 bases short and J 0 bases short, with 21 bases between. The CDR3 region is CASSESIGFGALSSYNEQFF. DNA of the CDR3: TGCGCCAGCAGTGAGTCGATCGGGTTTGGGGCGCTCAGCTCCTACAATGAGCAGTTCTTC.

This clonotype was seen only a few times. CDR3 sequence (DNA): TGTGCCAGCAACAGGGGGCGGCTGAACACTGAAGCTTTCTTT. Residues: CASNRGRLNTEAFF. J is TRBJ1-1 and V is TRBV3-1, with 9 bases aligning to TRBD1. In germline, CDR1 is LGHDT, CDR2 YNNKEL (reference sequence). The trim removed 7 bases at V and 0 bases at J, leaving 3 bases unmatched. The CDR3 is 14 amino acids.

This clonotype was seen a few times. This rearrangement joins TRBV12-3 or TRBV12-4 to TRBJ1-1, with 8 positions matching TRBD1. The CDR3 is 14 amino acids. J gave up 1 base and V 7 bases, and 5 bases lay outside the gene matches. Here the CDR3 reads CASIPRGRNTEAFF. As DNA, the CDR3 is TGTGCCAGCATCCCCAGGGGGCGGAACACTGAAGCTTTCTTT.

The sample holds a few counts of this clonotype. The chain employs TRBV5-1 and TRBJ2-5; D uncertain. This CDR3 comprises 14 residues. Between the trimmed V and J ends, which lost 1 base and 5 bases, there was a span of 12 bases. Germline V gene lookup returns CDR1 SGHRS and CDR2 YFSETQ. CDR3 sequence (DNA): TGCGCCAGCAGCTTGACACAGCAAAGGGAGACCCAGTACTTC. Translating gives CASSLTQQRETQYF.

This rearrangement joins TRBV12-3 or TRBV12-4 to TRBJ2-1; D is undetermined. V was shortened by 5 bases and J by 7 bases, with 12 bases between the two germline ends. The CDR3 runs to 13 residues. CDR3 amino acids: CASSPGRQNEQFF. The CDR3 coding sequence is TGTGCCAGCAGTCCCGGCCGGCAGAATGAGCAGTTCTTC.

In this sample, this clonotype turned up a few times. The chain joins TRBV25-1 to TRBJ2-7; perhaps TRBD1 as D (7 bases). Trimming took off 6 bases at V and 5 bases at J, with 20 bases between the two ends. CDR1 is MGHDK and CDR2 is SYGVNS in the germline V gene. The CDR3 is made up of 15 amino acids. The CDR3 here is CASSSTGRLRNEQYF. The CDR3 coding sequence is TGTGCCAGCAGCTCGACAGGGAGGCTCCGTAACGAGCAGTACTTC.

This clonotype was seen more than once but under ten times. This sequence joins TRBV10-3 and TRBJ1-2; D not resolved. The germline V gene has CDR1 ENHRY and CDR2 SYGVKD. The CDR3 is 13 amino acids. V dropped 4 bases and J dropped 1 base, with 7 bases sitting between them. The CDR3: CAISGDGNYGYTF. DNA of the CDR3: TGTGCCATCAGTGGAGACGGTAACTATGGCTACACCTTC.